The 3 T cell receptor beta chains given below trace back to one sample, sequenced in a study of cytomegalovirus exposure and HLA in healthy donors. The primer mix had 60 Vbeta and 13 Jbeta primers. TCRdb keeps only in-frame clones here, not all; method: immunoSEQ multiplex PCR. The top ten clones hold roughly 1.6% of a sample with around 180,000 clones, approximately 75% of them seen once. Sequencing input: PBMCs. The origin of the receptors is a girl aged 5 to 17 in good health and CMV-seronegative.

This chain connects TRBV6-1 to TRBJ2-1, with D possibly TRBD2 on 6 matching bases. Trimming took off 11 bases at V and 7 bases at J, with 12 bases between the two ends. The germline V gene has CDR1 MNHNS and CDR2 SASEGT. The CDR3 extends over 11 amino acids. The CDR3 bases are TGTGCCGGGGGGAGCCCAAATGAGCAGTTCTTC. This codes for CAGGSPNEQFF.

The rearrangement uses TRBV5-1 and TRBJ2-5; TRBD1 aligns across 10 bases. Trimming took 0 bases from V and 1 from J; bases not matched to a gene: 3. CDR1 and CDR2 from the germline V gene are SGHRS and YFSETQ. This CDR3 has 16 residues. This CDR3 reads CASSLVGTGAQETQYF. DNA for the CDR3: TGCGCCAGCAGCTTGGTTGGGACAGGGGCCCAAGAGACCCAGTACTTC.

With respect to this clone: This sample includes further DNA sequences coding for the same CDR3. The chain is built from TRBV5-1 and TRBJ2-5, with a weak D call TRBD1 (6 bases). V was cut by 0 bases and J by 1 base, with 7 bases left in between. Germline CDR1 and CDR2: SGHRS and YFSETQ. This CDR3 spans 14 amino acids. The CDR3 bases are TGCGCCAGCAGCTTGGGACAGGTCCAAGAGACCCAGTACTTC. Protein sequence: CASSLGQVQETQYF. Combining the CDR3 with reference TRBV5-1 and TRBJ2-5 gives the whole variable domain KAGVTQTPRYLIKTRGQQVTLSCSPISGHRSVSWYQQTPGQGLQFLFEYFSETQRNKGNFPGRFSGRQFSNSRSEMNVSTLELGDSALYLCASSLGQVQETQYFGPGTRLLVL.